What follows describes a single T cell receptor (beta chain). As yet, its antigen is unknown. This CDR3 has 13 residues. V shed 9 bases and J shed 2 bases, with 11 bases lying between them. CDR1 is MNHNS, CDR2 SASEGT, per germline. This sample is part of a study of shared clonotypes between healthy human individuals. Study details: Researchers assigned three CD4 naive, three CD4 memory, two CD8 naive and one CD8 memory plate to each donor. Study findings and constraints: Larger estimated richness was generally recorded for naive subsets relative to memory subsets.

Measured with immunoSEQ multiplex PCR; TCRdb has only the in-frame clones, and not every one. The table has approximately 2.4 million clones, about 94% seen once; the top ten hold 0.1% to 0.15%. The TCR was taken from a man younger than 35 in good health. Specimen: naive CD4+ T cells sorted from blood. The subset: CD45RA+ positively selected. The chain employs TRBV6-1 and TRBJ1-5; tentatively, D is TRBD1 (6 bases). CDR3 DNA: TGTGCCAGTGCGCACAGGGGCAATCAGCCCCAGCATTTT. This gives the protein CASAHRGNQPQHF.